These 22 T cell receptor beta chains came from one sample sequenced in a study of T cell responses to AZD1222 COVID-19 vaccine. This table comes from immunoSEQ multiplex PCR, and its TCRdb copy is limited to in-frame clones, with some not included. The sample shows around 140,000 clones, about 90% of them seen only once. Sequenced here: peripheral blood, sampled 28 days after the second AZD1222 dose. These receptor sequences come from an adult who received the AZD1222 COVID-19 vaccine.

The rearrangement uses TRBV28 and TRBJ2-2, with D maybe TRBD1 (8 bases). This CDR3 spans 14 amino acids. V lost 4 bases and J lost 7, with 13 bases in between. The germline V gene encodes CDR1 MDHEN and CDR2 SYDVKM. CDR3 region: CASSSDREGGELFF. CDR3 nucleotides: TGTGCCAGCAGTTCGGACAGGGAGGGCGGGGAGCTGTTTTTT.

The J gene is TRBJ1-1, the V gene TRBV28; a weak D match, TRBD1 (6 bases). V was pared by 7 bases and J by 6 bases, with 12 bases between. Germline V CDR1 and CDR2: MDHEN, SYDVKM. CDR3 size: 12 residues. The CDR3 spells CASIGGYAEAFF. CDR3 nucleotides: TGTGCCAGCATAGGGGGGTACGCTGAAGCTTTCTTT.

This clone was detected only once. In DNA, the CDR3 is TGCGCCAGCAGCTCCTCAATCAGTCACCGGGACAGGGGTGAAGGAAACACCATATATTTT. It yields the protein CASSSSISHRDRGEGNTIYF. The chain couples TRBV5-1 to TRBJ1-3, with 10 nucleotides matching TRBD1. Trimming cost V 3 bases and J 4 bases; bases outside gene matches: 19. Per germline, CDR1 SGHRS and CDR2 YFSETQ. This CDR3 comprises 20 residues. The full variable domain, completed using reference TRBV5-1 and TRBJ1-3, is KAGVTQTPRYLIKTRGQQVTLSCSPISGHRSVSWYQQTPGQGLQFLFEYFSETQRNKGNFPGRFSGRQFSNSRSEMNVSTLELGDSALYLCASSSSISHRDRGEGNTIYFGEGSWLTVV.

The CDR3 loop reads CASSLARGNQPQHF. The CDR3 coding sequence is TGTGCCAGCAGCCTGGCCAGGGGGAATCAGCCCCAGCATTTT. The chain uses TRBV6-5 and TRBJ1-5, with 7 bases that match TRBD1. Per germline, CDR1 MNHEY and CDR2 SVGAGI. J lost 4 bases, V lost 6 bases, and 6 bases had no gene match. This CDR3 is built from 14 residues.

The chain combines TRBV3-1 (or the pseudogene TRBV3-2) with TRBJ1-1; 7 positions match TRBD1. CDR3 size: 13 residues. V shed 2 bases, J shed 8 bases, and the junction held 5 bases outside the gene matches. Per the germline V gene, CDR1 is LGHDT and CDR2 is YNNKEL (reference sequence). CDR3 nucleotide sequence: TGTGCCAGCAGCCAACAGTCCAGGGGGGAAGCTTTCTTT. It codes for CASSQQSRGEAFF.

This chain links TRBV7-9 with TRBJ1-1, with D unclear. The CDR3 contains 14 residues. The germline gives CDR1 SEHNR, CDR2 FQNEAQ (reference sequence). Between the trimmed V and J ends, which lost 0 bases and 2 bases, there was a span of 7 bases. CDR3 coding DNA: TGTGCCAGCAGCTTAGCCGGATACAACACTGAAGCTTTCTTT. Its protein is CASSLAGYNTEAFF.

This sequence joins TRBV6-5 and TRBJ1-6; 7 bases are shared with TRBD1. CDR1 is MNHEY, CDR2 SVGAGI, per germline. V was pared by 7 bases and J by 9 bases, with 6 bases of the junction left unmatched. CDR3 length: 13 amino acids. The CDR3 is CASKGTAGSPLHF. As DNA, the CDR3 is TGTGCCAGCAAGGGGACAGCGGGTTCACCCCTCCACTTT.

The gene calls are TRBV6-5 and TRBJ1-1, with TRBD1 as a possible D gene (5 bases). There are 13 residues in the CDR3. Germline lookup yields CDR1 MNHEY and CDR2 SVGAGI. V shed 5 bases and J shed 1 base, with 8 bases lying between them. The DNA of the CDR3 is TGTGCCAGCAGTCCCGGGGCGAACACTGAAGCTTTCTTT. It is translated as CASSPGANTEAFF.

The chain has TRBV28 and TRBJ2-5; D is undetermined. Trimming took off 6 bases at V and 4 bases at J, with 9 bases between the two ends. CDR3 size: 12 residues. Looked up from germline, CDR1 is MDHEN and CDR2 is SYDVKM. The DNA of the CDR3 is TGTGCCAGCAGCTCCGCCGGAGAGACCCAGTACTTC. Protein: CASSSAGETQYF.

This chain links TRBV4-2 with TRBJ1-4; the D is unclear. CDR1 LGHNA and CDR2 YNFKEQ come from the germline V gene. Trimming stripped 1 base from V and 0 bases from J, with 9 bases between. CDR3 length: 16 residues. The CDR3 DNA follows: TGTGCCAGCAGCCAAGGCCACATAGCAACTAATGAAAAACTGTTTTTT. This translates into CASSQGHIATNEKLFF.

This sequence joins TRBV6-2 or TRBV6-3 and TRBJ2-2, with D perhaps matching TRBD2 (6 bases). The CDR3 sequence is 15 residues long. Trimming stripped 3 bases from V and 4 bases from J, with 12 bases between. Germline V gene sequence: CDR1 MNHEY, CDR2 SVGEGT. CDR3 protein: CASSYYGGSTGELFF. The DNA of the CDR3 is TGTGCCAGCAGTTATTACGGAGGGAGCACCGGGGAGCTGTTTTTT.

This rearrangement joins TRBV3-1 (or the pseudogene TRBV3-2) to TRBJ2-2; D gene unclear. Trimming pared 4 bases from V and 6 bases from J, leaving 9 bases between. The CDR3 contains 13 residues. Per the germline V gene, CDR1 is LGHDT and CDR2 is YNNKEL (reference sequence). CDR3 DNA sequence: TGTGCCAGCAGCCCTCCGAGGTCCGGGGAGCTGTTTTTT. It is translated as CASSPPRSGELFF.

CDR3 sequence (DNA): TGTGCCTGGAGTGTAGAGGGAATCCAGCCCCAGCATTTT. Translating gives CAWSVEGIQPQHF. This chain links TRBV30 with TRBJ1-5; unclear D gene. Looked up from germline, CDR1 is GTSNPN and CDR2 is SVGIG (reference sequence). Trimming removed 0 bases at V and 7 bases at J, with 10 bases between. The CDR3 length is 13 residues.

This chain uses TRBV7-8 with TRBJ2-6; D is tentatively TRBD1 or TRBD2 (6 bases each). The CDR3 is made up of 18 amino acids. The germline gives CDR1 SGHVS, CDR2 FQNEAQ. The V and J ends lost 5 bases and 4 bases respectively, with 21 bases between them. The CDR3 region is CASSLEGVRVAGANVLTF. CDR3 DNA sequence: TGTGCCAGCAGCCTGGAGGGGGTGAGGGTAGCCGGGGCCAACGTCCTGACTTTC.

This clone appeared a single time. The gene calls are TRBV2 and TRBJ1-1; D call uncertain. Per germline, CDR1 SNHLY and CDR2 FYNNEI. The ends were cut back, 6 bases at V and 8 bases at J, with 13 bases in the middle. CDR3 size: 12 residues. The CDR3 loop is CASRFSGGEAFF. The CDR3 region has the DNA TGTGCCAGCAGATTTTCGGGAGGCGAAGCTTTCTTT.

The V gene is TRBV4-1, the J gene TRBJ1-5; D is perhaps TRBD1 (5 bases). The ends were cut back, 2 bases at V and 2 bases at J, with 10 bases in the middle. The CDR3 length is 15 residues. Germline assignment: CDR1 MGHRA and CDR2 YSYEKL. In DNA, the CDR3 is TGCGCCAGCAGCCAAAGTGGCAGGGGCAATCAGCCCCAGCATTTT. Translated: CASSQSGRGNQPQHF.

The rearrangement joins TRBV3-1 (or the pseudogene TRBV3-2) to TRBJ1-2, with no clear D. From germline, CDR1 is LGHDT and CDR2 YNNKEL (reference sequence). Trimming pared 4 bases from V and 4 bases from J, leaving 16 bases between. The CDR3 contains 15 residues. The CDR3 protein is CASSPAFGASYGYTF. The CDR3 DNA is TGTGCCAGCAGCCCGGCCTTCGGCGCGAGCTATGGCTACACCTTC.

The V call is TRBV4-2, the J call TRBJ1-5, with D possibly being TRBD1 (5 bases). The CDR3 spans 15 residues. The V gene's germline CDR1 is LGHNA and CDR2 YNFKEQ. Trimming pared 4 bases from V and 4 bases from J, leaving 14 bases between. The CDR3 loop is CASSRTGTDNQPQHF. The CDR3 bases are TGTGCCAGCAGCCGCACCGGGACGGATAATCAGCCCCAGCATTTT.

On this clone: The junction departs from the called germline gene at one end, perhaps through a read error. The chain is built from TRBV15 and TRBJ2-4, with no clear D. The CDR3 spans 12 residues. Looked up from germline, CDR1 is LNHNV and CDR2 is YYDKDF (reference sequence). The CDR3 DNA is TGTGCCACCAGCTCTGACTCCGGGTGGGCGAACTTC. It yields the protein CATSSDSGWANF.

V usage is TRBV28 and J usage is TRBJ1-6, with D maybe TRBD1 (6 bases). The germline CDR1 and CDR2 sequences are MDHEN and SYDVKM. V dropped 4 bases and J dropped 4 bases, with 8 bases sitting between them. This CDR3 has 14 amino acids. The CDR3 DNA is TGTGCCAGCAGTTACAGGGCGTATAATTCACCCCTCCACTTT. This gives the protein CASSYRAYNSPLHF.

The rearrangement links TRBV30 to TRBJ2-7; no reliable D call. The CDR3 totals 14 residues. Germline loops: CDR1 GTSNPN, CDR2 SVGIG (reference sequence). Trimming left V 1 base short and J 2 bases short, with 12 bases between. In nucleotides, the CDR3 is TGTGCCTGGAGTGGGAAGCCTCTCCCCTACGAGCAGTACGTC. Its protein product is CAWSGKPLPYEQYV.

This clone appeared once. CDR3 protein: CASSIIGNTGELFF. DNA for the CDR3: TGTGCCAGTAGTATAATCGGGAACACCGGGGAGCTGTTTTTT. This chain links TRBV19 with TRBJ2-2; D not resolved. The ends were cut back, 2 bases at V and 1 base at J, with 5 bases in the middle. This CDR3 spans 14 amino acids. In germline, CDR1 is LNHDA, CDR2 SQIVND (reference sequence).